This T cell receptor (beta chain) derives from a study of blood T cell repertoires in COVID-19. The germline V gene encodes CDR1 MNHEY and CDR2 SMNVEV (reference sequence). The V and J ends lost 7 bases and 0 bases respectively, with 16 bases between them. The CDR3 runs to 16 residues. Original analysis: Estimation of nucleated cell counts relied on the amplification of reference gene primers. Produced via immunoSEQ multiplex PCR; TCRdb's table is partial and in-frame only. V and J calls plus clone size are reproduced from that table; the DNA served to infer D and trimming. The table lists around 100,000 clones, just over 90% of them singletons.

The sample consisted of peripheral blood. V and J are TRBV27 and TRBJ2-1; weak D call: TRBD2 (6 bases). The sequence derives from a man aged 50-60 years with active COVID-19. The CDR3 region is CASNPFGLHSYNEQFF. The CDR3 DNA reads TGTGCCAGCAATCCCTTCGGACTACACTCCTACAATGAGCAGTTCTTC.